The TCR beta chain described here comes from a study of cytomegalovirus exposure and HLA in healthy donors. General study results and limits: Cytomegalovirus association was assigned to about 180 TCR beta chains. Later findings reportedly placed an Asian-associated ancestry cluster below the roughly 690-donor mean for N-insertions.

This clone was detected a few times. The antigen remains undetermined. The donors comprised healthy bone marrow donors. In the PCR, 60 Vbeta and 13 Jbeta primers were used. Produced via immunoSEQ multiplex PCR; TCRdb's table is partial and in-frame only. The table includes 110,000 to 150,000 clones, around two thirds detected once. This TCR was recovered from a woman aged 55 to 70 in good health and CMV-seropositive. Sequences were obtained from PBMCs.

The CDR3 DNA reads TGTGCCAGCAGTTACTTGGGGCGGGAGCGGTACAATGAGCAGTTCTTC. Its protein is CASSYLGRERYNEQFF. This chain joins TRBV6-6 and TRBJ2-1; 7 positions agree with TRBD2. The CDR3 is 16 amino acids. V was pared by 1 base and J by 4 bases, with 7 bases of the junction left unmatched. Germline CDR1 MNHNY, CDR2 SVGAGI (reference sequence).